The sequence of this T cell receptor (beta chain) was determined in a study of PD-1 blockade in classical Hodgkin lymphoma. Study-wide points: Underlying causes for the observed repertoire differences were not defined, possibly disease activity or prior therapy. Newly diagnosed patients had baseline TCR diversity that was reportedly lower than that of healthy donors. Before treatment, complete responders showed about the same diversity as newly diagnosed patients. It was CD4+ TCR diversity, not CD8+, that rose significantly by C4D1.

Time point of the sample: cycle 4 day 1 (C4D1), after around six weeks of nivolumab. With no exception, relapse followed autologous stem cell transplantation in all patients, and brentuximab vedotin exposure varied. Thawed PBMCs underwent magnetic negative selection to yield purified CD4+ T cells. J was trimmed by 4 bases and V by 5 bases; bases with no gene match: 12. This CDR3 contains 17 residues. CDR1 and CDR2 from the germline V gene are PRHDT and FYEKMQ (reference sequence). The method was immunoSEQ multiplex PCR; TCRdb's version includes in-frame clones alone and lacks a portion of them. The profile shows 25,000 to 35,000 clones, around 80% of them singletons. Concerning this clone: What it binds is not known.

The sequence was collected from a human donor with classical Hodgkin lymphoma. V and J are TRBV13 and TRBJ2-1; TRBD2 aligns across 9 bases. The material was CD4+ T cells from blood, obtained before the fourth cycle of nivolumab. CDR3 amino acids: CASSPLAGGPSYNEQFF. For the CDR3, the DNA is TGTGCCAGCAGCCCCCTGGCGGGGGGGCCAAGTTACAATGAGCAGTTCTTC.